Listed here are 23 T cell receptor beta chains from one sample, sequenced in a study of shared clonotypes between healthy human individuals (TCRdb year 2020). Receptor libraries were prepared by the immunoSEQ multiplex PCR assay. The table comes from immuneACCESS by way of TCRdb, which keeps in-frame sequences with V and J called. Part of the clones is missing from these tables; in studies checked, under half for an unresolved V gene and the rest for unknown reasons. The table for this sample lists about 510,000 clones; more than 65% of them were counted only once. The biggest ten clones account for over 10% of the sample. The sequenced sample was PBMCs. The receptors were sampled from a woman in her forties in good health. Some clones in this sample may be carry-over from other donors' samples.

CDR3 nucleotide sequence: TGTGCCAGCAGTCCAAGCGGGAGGGGCTTCGGTGAGCAGTTCTTC. Translating gives CASSPSGRGFGEQFF. The genes are TRBV27 and TRBJ2-1; 10 bases fit TRBD2. Germline lookup yields CDR1 MNHEY and CDR2 SMNVEV (reference sequence). The CDR3 length is 15 residues. V was pared by 5 bases and J by 9 bases, with 10 bases of the junction left unmatched.

V is TRBV15 and J is TRBJ2-2, with D unresolved. Trimming removed 0 bases at V and 6 bases at J, with 5 bases between. Looked up from germline, CDR1 is LNHNV and CDR2 is YYDKDF (reference sequence). The CDR3 contains 13 residues. CDR3 amino acids: CATSRDSPGELFF. CDR3 nucleotides: TGTGCCACCAGCAGAGATTCCCCCGGGGAGCTGTTTTTT.

The CDR3, as DNA: TGTGCCAGCAGCGTTTCCGGGAGGACCCCCTACGAGCAGTACTTC. It translates to CASSVSGRTPYEQYF. This rearrangement joins TRBV9 to TRBJ2-7; the match to TRBD2 covers 7 bases. The CDR3 extends over 15 amino acids. Germline lookup yields CDR1 SGDLS and CDR2 YYNGEE. The V and J ends lost 2 bases and 2 bases, in that order; junction bases with no gene match: 7.

This chain uses TRBV5-6 with TRBJ2-2, with 14 bases fitting TRBD2. The ends lost 3 bases at V and 3 bases at J; junction bases unmatched: 10. Per germline, CDR1 SGHDT and CDR2 YYEEEE. The CDR3 totals 19 residues. The CDR3 DNA reads TGTGCCAGCAGCTCTTACACCCGGACTAGCGGGAGGTACACCGGGGAGCTGTTTTTT. Its translation is CASSSYTRTSGRYTGELFF.

This clone has a handful of counts. The chain couples TRBV7-9 to TRBJ2-3, with no clear D. In germline, CDR1 is SEHNR, CDR2 FQNEAQ (reference sequence). V lost 10 bases and J lost 1, with 18 bases in between. The CDR3 consists of 15 residues. This CDR3 is CATLIGVLGTDTQYF. CDR3 DNA: TGTGCCACCTTGATTGGAGTTCTTGGCACAGATACGCAGTATTTT.

In regard to this clone: Other DNA sequences from this sample encode an identical CDR3 as well. CDR3 residues: CASRGDSNQPQHF. CDR3 nucleotides: TGTGCCAGCAGGGGGGACAGCAATCAGCCCCAGCATTTT. This chain uses TRBV2 with TRBJ1-5; D is possibly TRBD1 (5 bases). V gave up 6 bases and J gave up 1 base, with 7 bases separating them. The CDR3 has 13 amino acids. The V gene's germline CDR1 is SNHLY and CDR2 FYNNEI.

This clone appeared a few times. This rearrangement joins TRBV6-1 to TRBJ1-5, with D possibly being TRBD1 (6 bases). Trimming took off 3 bases at V and 5 bases at J, with 11 bases between the two ends. Germline CDR1 reads MNHNS; CDR2 reads SASEGT. There are 14 residues in the CDR3. This CDR3 reads CASSEAGEYQPQHF. The CDR3 DNA follows: TGTGCCAGCAGTGAGGCAGGGGAATATCAGCCCCAGCATTTT.

The rearrangement links TRBV7-9 to TRBJ1-1; the D gene is possibly TRBD1 (6 bases). Germline CDR1 SEHNR, CDR2 FQNEAQ (reference sequence). CDR3 length: 15 residues. Deletions cut 1 base from V and 1 base from J, with 10 bases between. This chain's CDR3 is CASSLDGTPNTEAFF. The CDR3 region has the DNA TGTGCCAGCAGCTTAGACGGGACACCGAACACTGAAGCTTTCTTT.

The chain combines TRBV6-5 with TRBJ1-2; D might be TRBD1 (6 bases). CDR1 MNHEY and CDR2 SVGAGI come from the germline V gene. The CDR3 sequence is 14 residues long. Trimming took 5 bases from V and 4 from J, leaving 14 bases between them. The CDR3 nucleotides are TGTGCCAGCAGTAACGAGGACAGCTCCTATGGCTACACCTTC. It is translated as CASSNEDSSYGYTF.

The J gene is TRBJ2-1, the V gene TRBV7-2, with 12 bases lining up with TRBD2. The germline V gene has CDR1 SGHTA and CDR2 FQGNSA. This CDR3 is built from 15 residues. The V and J ends lost 5 bases and 7 bases, in that order; junction bases with no gene match: 6. The CDR3 reads CASSRTLAGGNEQFF. CDR3 DNA: TGTGCCAGCAGCCGCACCCTAGCGGGAGGGAATGAGCAGTTCTTC.

This clone was observed once. The rearrangement uses TRBV9 and TRBJ2-2; 12 nucleotides line up with TRBD2. Germline values: CDR1 SGDLS, CDR2 YYNGEE. The CDR3 has 17 residues. The V gene end was trimmed by 3 bases and the J gene end by 3 bases; junction bases not matched to a gene: 6. The CDR3 sequence is CASSALGLAGHTGELFF. The CDR3 DNA reads TGTGCCAGCAGCGCCCTCGGACTAGCGGGGCACACCGGGGAGCTGTTTTTT.

This clone was seen once. The V gene is TRBV11-2, the J gene TRBJ2-7; D may be TRBD1 or TRBD2 (5 bases each). The V gene lost 5 bases and the J gene lost 2 bases, with 16 bases spanning the gap. CDR3 length equals 15 residues. Germline V lookup: CDR1 SGHAT, CDR2 FQNNGV. Here the CDR3 reads CASSVTPRDAYEQYF. The DNA for the CDR3 is TGTGCCAGCAGCGTCACACCCCGGGACGCCTACGAGCAGTACTTC.

The chain uses TRBV7-8 and TRBJ2-7, with 11 nucleotides matching TRBD2. J gave up 3 bases and V 0 bases, and 4 bases lay outside the gene matches. The CDR3 covers 16 residues. Germline loops: CDR1 SGHVS, CDR2 FQNEAQ. The CDR3 protein is CASSLALAGGHYEQYF. In nucleotides, the CDR3 is TGTGCCAGCAGCTTAGCGCTAGCGGGGGGCCACTACGAGCAGTACTTC. The full variable domain, its missing parts supplied by reference TRBV7-8 and TRBJ2-7, is GAGVSQSPRYKVAKRGQDVALRCDPISGHVSLFWYQQALGQGPEFLTYFQNEAQLDKSGLPSDRFFAERPEGSVSTLKIQRTQQEDSAVYLCASSLALAGGHYEQYFGPGTRLTVT.

The CDR3 region has the DNA TGTGCCAGTAGTCCGGGGACAGTCTACAATCAGCCCCAGCATTTT. Translating gives CASSPGTVYNQPQHF. The V gene is TRBV19, the J gene TRBJ1-5, with 7 bases identical to TRBD1. The CDR3 runs 15 residues. Trimming removed 5 bases from V and 3 bases from J; junction bases left unmatched: 7. Germline loops: CDR1 LNHDA, CDR2 SQIVND (reference sequence).

This chain joins TRBV7-7 and TRBJ2-5; 10 nucleotides match TRBD1. The CDR3 sequence is 15 residues long. Germline V gene lookup returns CDR1 SSHAT and CDR2 FNYEAQ (reference sequence). J lost 5 bases, V lost 5 bases, and 8 bases had no gene match. The CDR3 sequence is CASSPRDRGLETQYF. CDR3 nucleotides: TGTGCCAGCAGCCCCCGGGACAGGGGATTGGAGACCCAGTACTTC. The variable domain in full, completed from reference TRBV7-7 and TRBJ2-5, reads GAGVSQSPRYKVTKRGQDVTLRCDPISSHATLYWYQQALGQGPEFLTYFNYEAQPDKSGLPSDRFSAERPEGSISTLTIQRTEQRDSAMYRCASSPRDRGLETQYFGPGTRLLVL.

The V and J genes are TRBV11-2 and TRBJ2-3; tentatively, D is TRBD2 (6 bases). This CDR3 spans 14 amino acids. Trimming shortened V by 5 bases and J by 5 bases, and 14 bases separated the two germline ends. Germline CDR1 reads SGHAT; CDR2 reads FQNNGV. The CDR3 reads CASSPGLRVDTQYF. CDR3 in DNA: TGTGCCAGCAGCCCGGGACTCCGTGTAGATACGCAGTATTTT.

This sequence joins TRBV7-2 and TRBJ2-5; TRBD1 might be the D (5 bases). This CDR3 spans 14 amino acids. CDR1 is SGHTA and CDR2 is FQGNSA in the germline V gene. The V end was cut by 6 bases, the J end by 5 bases, with 16 bases between. The CDR3, as DNA: TGTGCCAGCAGTCCAAGGGGTTGGGCGGAGACCCAGTACTTC. Protein product: CASSPRGWAETQYF.

The chain carries TRBV5-5 and TRBJ2-3; D may be TRBD2 (6 bases). Trimming took off 5 bases at V and 10 bases at J, with 20 bases between the two ends. CDR3 length: 14 amino acids. Germline CDR1 reads SGHKS; CDR2 reads YYEKEE (reference sequence). The CDR3 nucleotides read TGTGCCAGCAGTAAAACGGGGGACCTGGGGGCGCAGTATTTT. Amino acids: CASSKTGDLGAQYF.

The CDR3 loop is CASTPHPDTQYF. In nucleotides, the CDR3 is TGTGCCAGCACCCCCCACCCGGATACGCAGTATTTT. The genes are TRBV28 and TRBJ2-3; D gene uncertain. This CDR3 is 12 amino acids long. The germline V and J ends were trimmed by 7 bases and 6 bases, with 11 bases remaining between them. CDR1 is MDHEN and CDR2 is SYDVKM in the germline V gene. The full variable domain, its missing parts supplied by reference TRBV28 and TRBJ2-3, is DVKVTQSSRYLVKRTGEKVFLECVQDMDHENMFWYRQDPGLGLRLIYFSYDVKMKEKGDIPEGYSVSREKKERFSLILESASTNQTSMYLCASTPHPDTQYFGPGTRLTVL.

This chain joins TRBV5-1 and TRBJ2-1; TRBD2 matches 11 bases. This CDR3 region has 15 residues. Unmatched junction bases numbered 7, after V lost 4 bases and J lost 7 bases. The germline V gene encodes CDR1 SGHRS and CDR2 YFSETQ. The CDR3 nucleotides are TGCGCCAGCAGCCATAGCGGGAGGGAGGGGAATGAGCAGTTCTTC. This sequence encodes CASSHSGREGNEQFF.

The chain links TRBV4-1 to TRBJ2-7; 8 bases are a match to TRBD1. This CDR3 comprises 15 residues. Germline values: CDR1 MGHRA, CDR2 YSYEKL. The J segment lost 4 bases and the V segment lost 1 base, leaving 6 bases of the junction unmatched. CDR3 in amino acids: CASSQAPGQGYEQYF. CDR3 sequence (DNA): TGCGCCAGCAGCCAAGCCCCCGGACAGGGTTACGAGCAGTACTTC.

The rearrangement joins TRBV7-8 to TRBJ2-7; TRBD2 matches at 7 bases. Per the germline V gene, CDR1 is SGHVS and CDR2 is FQNEAQ. With 7 bases clipped from V and 7 bases from J, the junction kept 7 bases outside the gene matches. The CDR3 runs to 12 residues. The CDR3 loop reads CASNSGWGEQYF. DNA for the CDR3: TGTGCCAGCAATAGCGGGTGGGGTGAGCAGTACTTC.

J is TRBJ1-2 and V is TRBV7-2; no firm D call. The V gene's germline CDR1 is SGHTA and CDR2 FQGNSA. Trimming removed 1 base at V and 4 bases at J, with 7 bases between. The CDR3 totals 13 residues. The chain's CDR3 is CASSLGQTYGYTF. The CDR3 DNA reads as TGTGCCAGCAGCTTAGGCCAGACCTATGGCTACACCTTC. Full variable domain (outside the CDR3, taken from reference TRBV7-2 and TRBJ1-2): GAGVSQSPSNKVTEKGKDVELRCDPISGHTALYWYRQSLGQGLEFLIYFQGNSAPDKSGLPSDRFSAERTGGSVSTLTIQRTQQEDSAVYLCASSLGQTYGYTFGSGTRLTVV.